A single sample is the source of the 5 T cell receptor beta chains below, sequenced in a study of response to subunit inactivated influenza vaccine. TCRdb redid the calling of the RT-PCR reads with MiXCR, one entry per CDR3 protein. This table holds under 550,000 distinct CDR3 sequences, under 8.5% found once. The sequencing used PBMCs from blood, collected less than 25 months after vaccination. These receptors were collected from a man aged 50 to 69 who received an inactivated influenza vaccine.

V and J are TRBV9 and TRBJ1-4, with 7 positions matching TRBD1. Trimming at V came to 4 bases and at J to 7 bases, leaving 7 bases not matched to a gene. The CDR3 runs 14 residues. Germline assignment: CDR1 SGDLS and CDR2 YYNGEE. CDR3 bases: TGTGCCAGCAGCCGGACAGGACTCTCTGAAAAACTGTTTTTT. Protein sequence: CASSRTGLSEKLFF. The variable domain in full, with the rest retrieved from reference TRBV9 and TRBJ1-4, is DSGVTQTPKHLITATGQRVTLRCSPRSGDLSVYWYQQSLDQGLQFLIQYYNGEERAKGNILERFSAQQFPDLHSELNLSSLELGDSALYFCASSRTGLSEKLFFGSGTQLSVL.

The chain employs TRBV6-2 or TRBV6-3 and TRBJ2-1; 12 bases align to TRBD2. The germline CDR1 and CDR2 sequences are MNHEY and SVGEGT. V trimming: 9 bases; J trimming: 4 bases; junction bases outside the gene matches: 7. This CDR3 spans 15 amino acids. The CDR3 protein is CASTLAGGGYNEQFF. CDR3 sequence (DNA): TGTGCCAGTACCCTAGCGGGAGGGGGATACAATGAGCAGTTCTTC.

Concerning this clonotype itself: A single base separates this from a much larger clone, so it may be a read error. The CDR3 sequence: CSSSQGRTSGSHEQFF. As DNA, the CDR3 is TGTTCCAGCAGCCAAGGACGGACGTCCGGGAGCCATGAGCAGTTCTTC. This chain uses TRBV14 with TRBJ2-1; D is perhaps TRBD2 (6 bases). This CDR3 is built from 16 residues. Per germline, CDR1 SGHDN and CDR2 FVKESK.

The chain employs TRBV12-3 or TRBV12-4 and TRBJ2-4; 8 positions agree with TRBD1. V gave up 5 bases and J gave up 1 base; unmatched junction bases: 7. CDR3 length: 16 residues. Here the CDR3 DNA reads TGTGCCAGCAGTACAGGGGGGAGGTTGGCCAAAAACATTCAGTACTTC. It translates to CASSTGGRLAKNIQYF.

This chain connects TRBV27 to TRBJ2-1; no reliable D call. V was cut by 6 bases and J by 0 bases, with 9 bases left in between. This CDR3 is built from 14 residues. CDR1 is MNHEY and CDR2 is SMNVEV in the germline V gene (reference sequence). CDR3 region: CASSDHSSYNEQFF. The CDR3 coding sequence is TGTGCCAGCAGCGACCACAGCTCCTACAATGAGCAGTTCTTC.